This T cell receptor beta chain came from a study of a mutant IDH1 vaccine in newly diagnosed glioma (dated by TCRdb to the early 2020s). The study in broad terms: In the chemotherapy-containing groups, vaccination started alongside temozolomide cycles, whereas in patients who had radiotherapy alone it started 4-6 weeks after radiotherapy. Six visits were used for peripheral blood collection: V03 (baseline), V05, V07, V10, V12 and V13. The week-35 safety follow-up was designated visit V12, and the week-47 end of study was designated visit V13. For exploratory analyses, around 26 treated patients had longitudinal TCRB deep sequencing done wherever samples were available. The approximately 30 treated patients were around 60% male and around 40% female, with a mean age of roughly 42 years. Before enrollment, most patients had been given radiochemotherapy with temozolomide as standard therapy, while the rest had received either radiotherapy alone or temozolomide alone. What the research found in general, with its limitations: It was noted by the authors that analyses of patient blood samples could not be reproduced owing to sample limitations. Pseudoprogression appeared unrelated to alterations in the top peripheral T cell clonotypes detected by TCRB sequencing. Selection of PBMC samples for TCRB deep sequencing was based on availability. Immune responses induced by the vaccine were seen in around 93% of patients across multiple MHC alleles.

The method was the immunoSEQ multiplex PCR assay. The hsTCRB Kit was used according to the manufacturer's protocol to amplify rearranged TCR beta chain sequences. TCRB libraries were sequenced on an Illumina MiSeq. In the source study's methods: Demultiplexing, trimming and gene mapping were performed with the kit vendor's proprietary platform. TCRdb took this table from immuneACCESS and kept in-frame rearrangements with V and J called. Such tables lack part of the clones; where checked against another copy, unresolved V genes explain under half of the gap, and the rest is unexplained. That table furnishes V, J and clone size, whereas the DNA furnished D and trimming. Recorded for this sample are fewer than 70,000 clones; about 88% of them occurred a single time. The top ten constitute about 2% of the sample. The CDR3 contains 11 residues, cysteine and phenylalanine counted. The read is trimmed to its CDR3 DNA, 33 bases read in frame from base 1. From the germline V gene (reference sequence), CDR1 is SGHNT and CDR2 is YYREEE. V lost 0 bases and J lost 6 bases; the stretch between them is 4 bases long.

This specimen's time point label, interpreted: week 35, safety follow-up. A 20-mer mutant IDH1 peptide at 300 micrograms in Montanide made up each vaccine dose, which was injected subcutaneously together with topical imiquimod. Patients received eight vaccinations in weeks 1, 3, 5, 7, 11, 15, 19 and 23, corresponding to visits V03 through V10. Newly diagnosed WHO grade 3 or 4 IDH1-mutant astrocytomas showing loss of nuclear ATRX were present in the donors. The samples were drawn from NOA16, a multicentre, single-arm, open-label phase I trial in Germany that tested a mutant IDH1 peptide vaccine in humans for the first time. Genomic DNA for TCRB sequencing was isolated from EDTA blood with the DNeasy Blood and Tissue Kit. A remark on this clone: Its antigen is not yet known. No much larger clonotype is one base removed from it; base qualities were not supplied.

The chain was built from TRBV5-4 and TRBJ2-7; no confident D gene assignment can be made. This sequence was found in a man aged 25 to 40 with glioma. The source material was PBMCs, sampled from a glioma patient whose treatment included an IDH1 peptide vaccine. The DNA sequence is TGTGCCAGCAGCTTGGGCCCCGAGCAGTACTTC. Translated, it gives CASSLGPEQYF.